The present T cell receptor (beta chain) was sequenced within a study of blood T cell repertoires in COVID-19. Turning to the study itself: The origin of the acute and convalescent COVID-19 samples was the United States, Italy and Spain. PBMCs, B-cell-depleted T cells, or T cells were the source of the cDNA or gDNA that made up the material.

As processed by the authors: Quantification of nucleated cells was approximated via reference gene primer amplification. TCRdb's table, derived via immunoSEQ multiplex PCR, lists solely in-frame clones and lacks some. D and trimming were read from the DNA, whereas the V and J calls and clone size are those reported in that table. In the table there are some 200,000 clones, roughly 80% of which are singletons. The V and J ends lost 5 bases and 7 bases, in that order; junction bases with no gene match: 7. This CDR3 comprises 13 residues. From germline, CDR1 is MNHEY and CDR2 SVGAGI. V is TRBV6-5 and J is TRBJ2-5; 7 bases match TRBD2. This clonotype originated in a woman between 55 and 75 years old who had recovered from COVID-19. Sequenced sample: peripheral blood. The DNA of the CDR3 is TGTGCCAGCAGTCGCGGGGCTAGCGGGACCCAGTACTTC. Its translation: CASSRGASGTQYF.